Described below is a single TCR beta chain sequence and its context. Original handling: Cell counts per sample came from amplifying reference gene primers. Assay used: immunoSEQ multiplex PCR; TCRdb lists only in-frame clones, some missing. The DNA gave D and trimming, while V, J and clone size come from that table. The sample lists some 260,000 clones, roughly 80% seen once, with roughly 9.8% in the top ten. The data stem from a study of blood T cell repertoires in COVID-19. Looking at the study overall: Sites in the United States, Italy and Spain provided acute and convalescent COVID-19 samples. The cDNA or gDNA used as material had been derived from T cells, B-cell-depleted T cells, or PBMCs.

This CDR3 has 11 amino acids. J gave up 7 bases and V 5 bases, and 2 bases lay outside the gene matches. From germline, CDR1 is DFQATT and CDR2 SNEGSKA (reference sequence). The chain is built from TRBV20-1 and TRBJ2-5; 9 positions match TRBD1. Sequencing was done on a sample of peripheral blood. This TCR was sampled from a man older than 75 with acute or convalescent COVID-19. The CDR3 nucleotides read TGCAGTGCTGAGGACAGGGGGACCCAGTACTTC. Translating it yields CSAEDRGTQYF.